This T cell receptor (beta chain) originates from a study of OX40 agonist ivuxolimab in advanced cancers. TCRdb's table, derived via immunoSEQ multiplex PCR, lists solely in-frame clones and lacks some. This sample has approximately 38,000 clones, with approximately 80% found just once. The germline V gene encodes CDR1 SNHLY and CDR2 FYNNEI. CDR3 size: 13 residues. Specimen: CD4+ or CD8+ T cells sorted from blood, collected in a trial of the OX40 agonist ivuxolimab. The J gene is TRBJ2-5, the V gene TRBV2, with D maybe TRBD1 (5 bases). The J call is uncertain, as TRBJ2-7 better fits the DNA end. This clonotype originated in an adult with an advanced solid tumor such as melanoma, head and neck, liver or kidney cancer. CDR3 protein: CASKAGSSYEQYF. The CDR3 coding sequence is TGTGCCAGCAAAGCAGGGTCCTCCTACGAGCAGTACTTC.